Reported below is one T cell receptor beta chain. Its antigen is not identified. The sample is drawn from a study of cytomegalovirus exposure and HLA in healthy donors. Germline CDR1 is MDHEN and CDR2 is SYDVKM. V lost 4 bases and J lost 4, with 14 bases in between. The CDR3 totals 15 residues. This cohort consisted of healthy bone marrow donors. Primers for the PCR totalled 60 Vbeta and 13 Jbeta. Assay used: immunoSEQ multiplex PCR; TCRdb lists only in-frame clones, some missing. Here the sample spans about 180,000 clones, about four fifths being singletons. Study conclusions and caveats: The study flagged some 180 TCR beta chains as cytomegalovirus-associated. Several of the most significant clusters appeared linked to common viral pathogens, based on a later analysis.

The TCR originated in a woman between 45 and 65 years old in good health and CMV-seronegative. Sequences were obtained from PBMCs. The rearrangement links TRBV28 to TRBJ2-1; possibly TRBD1 for D (6 bases). The CDR3 DNA reads as TGTGCCAGCAGTTACCTCCGGGACATATACAATGAGCAGTTCTTC. Its protein is CASSYLRDIYNEQFF. Full variable domain (rest looked up from reference TRBV28 and TRBJ2-1): DVKVTQSSRYLVKRTGEKVFLECVQDMDHENMFWYRQDPGLGLRLIYFSYDVKMKEKGDIPEGYSVSREKKERFSLILESASTNQTSMYLCASSYLRDIYNEQFFGPGTRLTVL.